Listed below are T cell receptor beta chains from one sample, sequenced in a study of T cells in Graves' hyperthyroidism and ophthalmopathy. A single record per CDR3 protein comes from TCRdb applying MiXCR to the multiplex PCR reads. The data hold roughly 160,000 distinct CDR3 sequences, with just under 9.5% observed a single time. What was sequenced was blood. These receptors came from a woman between 18 and 29 years old with Graves' hyperthyroidism that later progressed to Graves' ophthalmopathy. CDR3s include the opening cysteine and the closing phenylalanine or tryptophan. D genes are given only for firm matches. Only part of the rows carry a size: once, few, many, or a class if the clone is expanded.

j_gene: TRBJ2-3
d_gene: -
abundance: many
v_gene: TRBV2
CDR3aa: CASTGEDTQYF
CDR3nt: TGTGCCAGCACCGGCGAAGATACGCAGTATTTT

j_gene: TRBJ1-1
d_gene: -
abundance: many
v_gene: TRBV30
CDR3aa: CAWSEGRIEAFF
CDR3nt: TGTGCCTGGAGTGAAGGCAGGATTGAAGCTTTCTTT

j_gene: TRBJ1-6
d_gene: -
abundance: many
v_gene: TRBV7-3
CDR3aa: CASSSGVYNSPLHF
CDR3nt: TGTGCCAGCAGCTCGGGGGTGTACAATTCACCCCTCCACTTT

j_gene: TRBJ2-2
d_gene: TRBD2
abundance: many
v_gene: TRBV9
CDR3aa: CASSVGVAGAGELFF
CDR3nt: TGTGCCAGCAGCGTAGGGGTAGCGGGGGCCGGGGAGCTGTTTTTT

j_gene: TRBJ2-1
d_gene: -
abundance: many
v_gene: TRBV7-9
CDR3aa: CASSPPWQGIGNPRTEQFF
CDR3nt: TGTGCCAGCAGCCCACCCTGGCAGGGCATAGGCAATCCCCGGACTGAGCAGTTCTTC

j_gene: TRBJ2-1
d_gene: -
abundance: many
v_gene: TRBV28
CDR3aa: CASSWHREYYNEQFF
CDR3nt: TGTGCCAGCAGTTGGCACAGGGAATATTACAATGAGCAGTTCTTC

j_gene: TRBJ1-2
d_gene: -
abundance: -
v_gene: TRBV28
CDR3aa: CASSLSFLYGYTF
CDR3nt: TGTGCCAGCAGTTTGTCTTTTCTTTATGGCTACACCTTC

j_gene: TRBJ1-6
d_gene: -
abundance: many
v_gene: TRBV11-2
CDR3aa: CASSLASNSPLHF
CDR3nt: TGTGCCAGCAGCTTAGCCTCTAATTCACCCCTCCACTTT

j_gene: TRBJ2-1
d_gene: TRBD1
abundance: many
v_gene: TRBV2
CDR3aa: CASSDPGQGANEQFF
CDR3nt: TGTGCCAGCAGCGATCCCGGACAGGGGGCCAATGAGCAGTTCTTC

j_gene: TRBJ2-1
d_gene: TRBD2
abundance: many
v_gene: TRBV7-8
CDR3aa: CASSMLAGGTYNEQFF
CDR3nt: TGTGCCAGCAGCATGCTAGCGGGGGGGACCTACAATGAGCAGTTCTTC

j_gene: TRBJ1-6
d_gene: -
abundance: many
v_gene: TRBV7-2
CDR3aa: CASSQRSRSPLHF
CDR3nt: TGTGCCAGCAGCCAGAGGTCGCGATCACCCCTCCACTTT

j_gene: TRBJ2-2
d_gene: TRBD1
abundance: many
v_gene: TRBV7-8
CDR3aa: CASSYTGGHTGELFF
CDR3nt: TGTGCCAGCAGCTACACAGGGGGCCACACCGGGGAGCTGTTTTTT